This T cell receptor (beta chain) was sequenced during a study of T cells after yellow fever vaccination. Study background: Preparing low-cell-number fractions relied on SMART-Seq v4 Ultra Low Input.

J lost 5 bases, V lost 1 base, and 4 bases had no gene match. CDR3 size: 15 residues. CDR1 is SGHRS, CDR2 YFSETQ, per germline. In making TCR cDNA, 5'RACE template switching added a universal primer site and UMIs to it. TCRdb called the 5' RACE reads again in MiXCR, with one record for every CDR3 protein. Among a few hundred thousand distinct CDR3 sequences, roughly 4.3% were seen once, and the ten largest hold 20% to 25%. Many counts were recorded for this clonotype. The source is a man aged 18 to 30 who received the YFV17D yellow fever vaccine. The sequenced sample was PBMCs, obtained 5 days after the yellow fever booster vaccination. The rearrangement uses TRBV5-1 and TRBJ2-3; 10 bases are a match to TRBD1. The CDR3 spells CASSLMGQGLDTQYF. CDR3 sequence (DNA): TGCGCCAGCAGCTTGATGGGACAGGGGTTAGATACGCAGTATTTT.